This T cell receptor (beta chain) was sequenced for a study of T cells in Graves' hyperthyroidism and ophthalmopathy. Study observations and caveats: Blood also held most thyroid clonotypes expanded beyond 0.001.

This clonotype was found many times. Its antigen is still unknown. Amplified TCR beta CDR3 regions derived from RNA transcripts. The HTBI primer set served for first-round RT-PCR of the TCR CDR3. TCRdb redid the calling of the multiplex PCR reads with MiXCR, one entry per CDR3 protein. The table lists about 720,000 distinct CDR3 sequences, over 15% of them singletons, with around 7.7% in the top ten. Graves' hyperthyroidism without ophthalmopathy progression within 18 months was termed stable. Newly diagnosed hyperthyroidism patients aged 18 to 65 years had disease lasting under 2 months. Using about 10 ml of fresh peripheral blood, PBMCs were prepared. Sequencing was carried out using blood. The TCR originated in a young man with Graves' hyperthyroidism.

In nucleotides, the CDR3 is TGCAGTGCCGATAGCGGGAGGGCTGAGACCCAGTACTTC. Translated: CSADSGRAETQYF. The rearrangement uses TRBV20-1 and TRBJ2-5; 11 nucleotides agree with TRBD2. The CDR3 covers 13 residues. V was pared by 6 bases and J by 5 bases, with 5 bases of the junction left unmatched. Germline CDR1 and CDR2: DFQATT and SNEGSKA (reference sequence).